This TCR beta chain emerged from a study of vaccination effects on CD4 cells after COVID-19. Expansion with viral peptide pools was applied to antigen-specific CD4+ T cells by the ViraFEST assay prior to sequencing. Subsequent to less than twelve days of culture, CD4+ T cells were isolated. Vaccine recipients had no previous SARS-CoV-2 infection; their nucleocapsid antibodies were negative. Researchers reported culturing 2 million to 2.5 million PBMC in each well, adding 8 to 10 IU/ml IL-2 and 10 ug/ml peptides. Whole-study results and caveats: Missing from the study were early post-infection timepoints, and its convalescent patients were few. Clones induced by infection and by vaccine showed marked clonal contraction late after vaccination.

The table came from immunoSEQ multiplex PCR; TCRdb's copy has only in-frame clones and leaves some out. The sample lists about 43,000 clones; roughly four fifths were seen once. CDR1 and CDR2 (germline): MNHEY, SMNVEV (reference sequence). CDR3 length: 14 residues. Trimming at V came to 6 bases and at J to 10 bases, leaving 13 bases not matched to a gene. In regard to this clone: Antigen specificity is unknown.

This receptor was taken from a human donor who received a COVID-19 vaccine. The starting material was CD4+ T cells from PBMCs cultured with SARS-CoV-2 spike peptides, obtained before COVID-19 vaccination. V and J are TRBV27 and TRBJ1-2; 8 positions agree with TRBD1. The CDR3 bases are TGTGCCAGCAGACCGCCCACAGGGGGGATTCCCTACACCTTC. It encodes CASRPPTGGIPYTF.